These T cell receptor beta chains were read from a single sample in a study of shared clonotypes between healthy human individuals. Data came from immunoSEQ multiplex PCR; TCRdb stores just in-frame clones and leaves some out. The data hold 650,000 to 800,000 clones, with roughly two thirds observed a single time. Sequenced input: memory CD4+ T cells sorted from blood. Receptors originate from a woman in her 30s in good health. The CDR3 runs from the conserved cysteine through the conserved F or W.

J | V | CDR3
TRBJ1-5 | TRBV7-8 | CASSRFMPWDSNQPQHF
TRBJ2-5 | TRBV9 | CASSPGQGQETQYF
TRBJ2-7 | TRBV6-4 | CAIMTASSYEQYF
TRBJ2-5 | TRBV7-8 | CASSLGIHRETQYF
TRBJ1-6 | TRBV7-9 | CASSSLGSPLHF
NA | TRBV9 | CASSVDSYEQYF
TRBJ2-1 | TRBV13 | CASSSPRGTAYNEQFF
TRBJ1-1 | TRBV28 | CASSWGGLVTEAFF
TRBJ2-2 | TRBV7-7 | CASSPGINTGELFF
TRBJ1-1 | TRBV18 | CASSHSQRNTEAFF
TRBJ2-7 | TRBV5-1 | CASSLQGVHEQYF
TRBJ1-3 | TRBV5-1 | CASSEGTGPNSGNTIYF
TRBJ2-3 | TRBV7-9 | CASREGIETDTQYF
TRBJ2-1 | TRBV27 | CASRKRDSQEQFF
TRBJ2-7 | TRBV25-1 | CASSEGTGVTYEQYF
TRBJ2-1 | TRBV20-1 | CSARAGDGEFF
TRBJ2-7 | TRBV28 | CASRAVWGSYEQYF
TRBJ1-2 | TRBV21-1 | CASTLTGTVLGYTF
TRBJ1-5 | TRBV19 | CASSSEGGWGNQPQHF
TRBJ1-5 | TRBV5-6 | CASSLASGPQHF
TRBJ2-1 | TRBV7-2 | CASSLVGTSDEQFF
TRBJ1-4 | TRBV6-1 | CASSSMTGDEKLFF
TRBJ1-5 | TRBV6-6 | CASSYSPNQPQHF
TRBJ2-2 | TRBV18 | CASSPQLNTGELFF
TRBJ2-3 | TRBV2 | CASRVQGASTDTQYF
TRBJ2-2 | TRBV7-8 | CASSQGQGSTGELFF
TRBJ2-7 | TRBV7-9 | CASSLLTGGQEQYF
TRBJ2-3 | TRBV18 | CASSQDRDTQYF
TRBJ2-1 | TRBV4-1 | CASSRVAGGIYNEQFF
TRBJ1-1 | TRBV19 | CASSFPGSTEAFF
TRBJ2-1 | TRBV9 | CASTTSGTSYNEQFF
TRBJ2-7 | TRBV5-1 | CASSGVSYEQYF
TRBJ1-3 | TRBV7-9 | CASRSDREGNTIYF
TRBJ2-7 | TRBV28 | CASSLPGQLYEQYF
TRBJ2-5 | TRBV7-2 | CASSPKPIVIPGGTQYF
TRBJ1-5 | TRBV4-1 | CASSHPGQGLRNQPQHF
TRBJ2-3 | TRBV4-2 | CASSQDTAGRFRTDTQYF
TRBJ1-4 | TRBV7-2 | CASSSDWVNEKLFF
TRBJ2-7 | TRBV6-1 | CASSEWREVGYEQYF